This T cell receptor (beta chain) derives from a study of cytomegalovirus exposure and HLA in healthy donors. General observations from the study: One later analysis, an examination of the 120 validation repertoires, found that first-cohort TCR clusters tended to co-occur in them. Specificity of a few CMV-associated chains for CMV antigens was verified in vitro. Cytomegalovirus-associated status was assigned to some 160 TCR beta chains.

Note on this clone: What it recognizes is unknown.

Libraries were prepared by immunoSEQ multiplex PCR; TCRdb keeps only in-frame clonotypes and omits some of them. The table records around 50,000 clones, approximately 93% of them present only once. The donors were part of the roughly 120-subject validation cohort, which stood apart from the roughly 670-subject first cohort. This CDR3 region has 12 residues. CDR1 is SEHNR and CDR2 is FQNEAQ in the germline V gene (reference sequence). V was pared by 3 bases and J by 10 bases, with 10 bases between. V usage is TRBV7-9 and J usage is TRBJ2-1; D is uncertain. Sequencing was carried out using PBMCs. The receptor's source is a woman aged 18-29 years in good health and CMV-seropositive. The CDR3 nucleotides read TGTGCCAGCAGCTTGCTCTCCGGGGAGCAGTTCTTC. Protein sequence: CASSLLSGEQFF.